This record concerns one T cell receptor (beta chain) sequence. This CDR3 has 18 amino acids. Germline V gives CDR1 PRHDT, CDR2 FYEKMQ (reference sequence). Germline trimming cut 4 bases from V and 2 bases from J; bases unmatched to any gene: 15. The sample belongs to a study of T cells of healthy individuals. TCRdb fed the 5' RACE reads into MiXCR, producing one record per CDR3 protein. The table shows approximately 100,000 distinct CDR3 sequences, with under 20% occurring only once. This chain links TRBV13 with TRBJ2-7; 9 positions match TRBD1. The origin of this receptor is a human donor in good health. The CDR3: CASSWRTGQGFAPYEQYF. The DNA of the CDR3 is TGTGCCAGCAGCTGGCGGACGGGACAGGGATTCGCCCCCTACGAGCAGTACTTC.